A selection of T cell receptor beta chains follows, all from one sample in a study of T-cell memory formation after mild COVID-19. TCRdb fed the 5' RACE reads into MiXCR, producing one record per CDR3 protein. The sample includes 360,000 or so distinct CDR3 sequences, approximately 27% of them seen just once. Sequenced input: PBMCs or a T cell subset sorted from them (not recorded which). These receptors came from an adult woman who had mild COVID-19 (a few samples of this study predate the infection). Cell type and time point are not known. Both conserved end residues are part of each CDR3. Each record gives: J gene, V gene, CDR3 length, D gene, clone size, CDR3 DNA, CDR3 protein. The D gene is left open where the match is weak. Expanded clones get a size class; other rows say once, few or many, or leave the size out.

J gene: TRBJ2-3; V gene: TRBV12-3/TRBV12-4; CDR3 length: 11; D gene: .; clone size: many; CDR3 DNA: TGTGCCAGTTCAAGGGCAGATACGCAGTATTTT; CDR3 protein: CASSRADTQYF
J gene: TRBJ2-7; V gene: TRBV7-9; CDR3 length: 18; D gene: TRBD2; clone size: once; CDR3 DNA: TGTGCCAGCAGCTTAGCCCCCTGGGCTAGCGGGAGCGCCTACGAGCAGTACTTC; CDR3 protein: CASSLAPWASGSAYEQYF
J gene: TRBJ1-1; V gene: TRBV15; CDR3 length: 14; D gene: .; clone size: few; CDR3 DNA: TGTGCCACCAGCAGAGAGTGGATTAACACTGAAGCTTTCTTT; CDR3 protein: CATSREWINTEAFF
J gene: TRBJ2-4; V gene: TRBV10-3; CDR3 length: 19; D gene: .; clone size: few; CDR3 DNA: TGTGCCATCAGTGAATTACTTGCGGGCACGGGTTATGCCAAAAACATTCAGTACTTC; CDR3 protein: CAISELLAGTGYAKNIQYF
J gene: TRBJ1-1; V gene: TRBV7-6; CDR3 length: 14; D gene: TRBD1; clone size: few; CDR3 DNA: TGTGCCAGCAGCTTAAACAGGGGAGGGACTGAAGCTTTCTTT; CDR3 protein: CASSLNRGGTEAFF
J gene: TRBJ1-6; V gene: TRBV12-3/TRBV12-4; CDR3 length: 15; D gene: .; clone size: .; CDR3 DNA: TGTGCCAGCAGTTTAGCGGAAGTGGATAATTCACCCCTCCACTTT; CDR3 protein: CASSLAEVDNSPLHF
J gene: TRBJ2-1; V gene: TRBV6-5; CDR3 length: 15; D gene: TRBD1; clone size: .; CDR3 DNA: TGTGCCAGCAGTTACGGGCAGGGGGCATTTGGTGAGCAGTTCTTC; CDR3 protein: CASSYGQGAFGEQFF
J gene: TRBJ1-1; V gene: TRBV30; CDR3 length: 16; D gene: TRBD1; clone size: .; CDR3 DNA: TGTGCCTGGAGTGTAAGACAGGGGTTTGGGGACACTGAAGCTTTCTTT; CDR3 protein: CAWSVRQGFGDTEAFF
J gene: TRBJ2-7; V gene: TRBV10-3; CDR3 length: 13; D gene: .; clone size: .; CDR3 DNA: TGTGCCATCAGTGCCGGGATGCGGTCGGAGCAGTACTTC; CDR3 protein: CAISAGMRSEQYF
J gene: TRBJ2-3; V gene: TRBV3-1; CDR3 length: 17; D gene: TRBD2; clone size: .; CDR3 DNA: TGTGCCAGCAGCCAAGGACTACTAGCGGGAGTCACAGATACGCAGTATTTT; CDR3 protein: CASSQGLLAGVTDTQYF
J gene: TRBJ1-2; V gene: TRBV5-4; CDR3 length: 14; D gene: .; clone size: .; CDR3 DNA: TGTGCCAGCAGCTTGGGCAGGGAGGACTATGGCTACACCTTC; CDR3 protein: CASSLGREDYGYTF
J gene: TRBJ2-2; V gene: TRBV5-5; CDR3 length: 13; D gene: .; clone size: few; CDR3 DNA: TGTGCCAGCAGCTTGACGCCCACCGGGGAGCTGTTTTTT; CDR3 protein: CASSLTPTGELFF
J gene: TRBJ1-2; V gene: TRBV7-9; CDR3 length: 14; D gene: .; clone size: .; CDR3 DNA: TGTGCCAGCACCCCCAATGGAGGGGCGTACGGCTACACCTTC; CDR3 protein: CASTPNGGAYGYTF
J gene: TRBJ2-2; V gene: TRBV20-1; CDR3 length: 16; D gene: TRBD2; clone size: .; CDR3 DNA: TGCAGTGCTAGCACTAGCGGGAGGATAGGCACCGGGGAGCTGTTTTTT; CDR3 protein: CSASTSGRIGTGELFF
J gene: TRBJ2-7; V gene: TRBV5-5; CDR3 length: 14; D gene: .; clone size: few; CDR3 DNA: TGTGCCAGCAGTCTCCAAGCGGGCAACTACGAGCAGTACTTC; CDR3 protein: CASSLQAGNYEQYF
J gene: TRBJ2-1; V gene: TRBV12-3/TRBV12-4; CDR3 length: 17; D gene: .; clone size: few; CDR3 DNA: TGTGCCAGCAGTAGCCTCTATGGAGCGGTAGTGGACAATGAGCAGTTCTTC; CDR3 protein: CASSSLYGAVVDNEQFF
J gene: TRBJ2-1; V gene: TRBV24-1; CDR3 length: 18; D gene: .; clone size: .; CDR3 DNA: TGTGCCACCAGTGTTGGATTAACTCAGGGGGGGAAGTACAATGAGCAGTTCTTC; CDR3 protein: CATSVGLTQGGKYNEQFF
J gene: TRBJ1-5; V gene: TRBV19; CDR3 length: 15; D gene: .; clone size: .; CDR3 DNA: TGTGCCAGTAGTATAGTAGGGGGGAGCAATCAGCCCCAGCATTTT; CDR3 protein: CASSIVGGSNQPQHF
J gene: TRBJ2-5; V gene: TRBV3-1; CDR3 length: 16; D gene: TRBD2; clone size: many; CDR3 DNA: TGTGCCAGCAGCCAAGAAGGGACTAGCGGACAAGAGACCCAGTACTTC; CDR3 protein: CASSQEGTSGQETQYF
J gene: TRBJ2-7; V gene: TRBV7-2; CDR3 length: 15; D gene: .; clone size: few; CDR3 DNA: TGTGCCAGCCAAGGTATGGCAGGAGCCTCCTACGAGCAGTACTTC; CDR3 protein: CASQGMAGASYEQYF
J gene: TRBJ1-2; V gene: TRBV27; CDR3 length: 14; D gene: .; clone size: few; CDR3 DNA: TGTGCCAGCAGTCCTCCCGGGGGGAGGGGAGGCTACACCTTC; CDR3 protein: CASSPPGGRGGYTF
J gene: TRBJ2-3; V gene: TRBV5-1; CDR3 length: 15; D gene: .; clone size: .; CDR3 DNA: TGCGCCAGCAGCTTGACTGCGGCGACCACAGATACGCAGTATTTT; CDR3 protein: CASSLTAATTDTQYF
J gene: TRBJ2-5; V gene: TRBV3-1; CDR3 length: 14; D gene: .; clone size: .; CDR3 DNA: TGTGCCAGCAGCCCGGACCCAAAAAGGGAGACCCAGTACTTC; CDR3 protein: CASSPDPKRETQYF
J gene: TRBJ2-7; V gene: TRBV29-1; CDR3 length: 12; D gene: TRBD1; clone size: .; CDR3 DNA: TGCAGCGTTGTAGGACAGGGTTACGAGCAGTACTTC; CDR3 protein: CSVVGQGYEQYF
J gene: TRBJ1-4; V gene: TRBV7-8; CDR3 length: 17; D gene: TRBD1; clone size: .; CDR3 DNA: TGTGCCAGCAGCTTAGTTAGACAGGGTGCTGGGGGCGGAAAACTGTTTTTT; CDR3 protein: CASSLVRQGAGGGKLFF
J gene: TRBJ2-1; V gene: TRBV12-3/TRBV12-4; CDR3 length: 17; D gene: .; clone size: few; CDR3 DNA: TGTGCCAGCAGTTTTTTCCCGGGAACCCGGGCTAAGGATGAGCAGTTCTTC; CDR3 protein: CASSFFPGTRAKDEQFF
J gene: TRBJ1-4; V gene: TRBV5-1; CDR3 length: 15; D gene: TRBD1; clone size: .; CDR3 DNA: TGCGCCAGCAGCCTCTCCGGGACAGGGCTTGAAAAACTGTTTTTT; CDR3 protein: CASSLSGTGLEKLFF
J gene: TRBJ2-5; V gene: TRBV7-2; CDR3 length: 14; D gene: TRBD2; clone size: few; CDR3 DNA: TGTGCCAGCAGCACCATCCTAGCGGAAGAGACCCAGTACTTC; CDR3 protein: CASSTILAEETQYF
J gene: TRBJ2-1; V gene: TRBV5-6; CDR3 length: 16; D gene: TRBD1; clone size: .; CDR3 DNA: TGTGCCAGCAGGTTACGAGGGACAGAAGCTTACAATGAGCAGTTCTTC; CDR3 protein: CASRLRGTEAYNEQFF